Described below is a single T cell receptor (beta chain) sequence and its context. The CDR3 spans 15 residues. The V segment lost 2 bases and the J segment 6 bases; nucleotides outside the gene matches: 7. Germline V gives CDR1 SEHNR, CDR2 FQNEAQ (reference sequence). This entry comes from a study of blood T cell repertoires in COVID-19. Study details: Specimens from acute and convalescent COVID-19 originated in the United States, Italy and Spain.

Original analysis: How many nucleated cells were present was estimated from reference gene primer amplification. Produced via immunoSEQ multiplex PCR; TCRdb's table is partial and in-frame only. V, J and clone size are taken as reported in that table, and D and trimming were inferred from the DNA itself. The data hold 110,000 to 150,000 clones, with about 80% observed a single time. The chain employs TRBV7-9 and TRBJ2-3; TRBD2 aligns across 8 bases. The sequenced sample consisted of peripheral blood. The TCR comes from a man aged 60 to 69 with acute or convalescent COVID-19. The CDR3 loop reads CASSLSAGVFDTQYF. The CDR3 DNA follows: TGTGCCAGCAGCTTATCAGCGGGAGTCTTCGATACGCAGTATTTT. Supplemented by reference TRBV7-9 and TRBJ2-3, the full variable domain reads DTGVSQNPRHKITKRGQNVTFRCDPISEHNRLYWYRQTLGQGPEFLTYFQNEAQLEKSRLLSDRFSAERPKGSFSTLEIQRTEQGDSAMYLCASSLSAGVFDTQYFGPGTRLTVL.